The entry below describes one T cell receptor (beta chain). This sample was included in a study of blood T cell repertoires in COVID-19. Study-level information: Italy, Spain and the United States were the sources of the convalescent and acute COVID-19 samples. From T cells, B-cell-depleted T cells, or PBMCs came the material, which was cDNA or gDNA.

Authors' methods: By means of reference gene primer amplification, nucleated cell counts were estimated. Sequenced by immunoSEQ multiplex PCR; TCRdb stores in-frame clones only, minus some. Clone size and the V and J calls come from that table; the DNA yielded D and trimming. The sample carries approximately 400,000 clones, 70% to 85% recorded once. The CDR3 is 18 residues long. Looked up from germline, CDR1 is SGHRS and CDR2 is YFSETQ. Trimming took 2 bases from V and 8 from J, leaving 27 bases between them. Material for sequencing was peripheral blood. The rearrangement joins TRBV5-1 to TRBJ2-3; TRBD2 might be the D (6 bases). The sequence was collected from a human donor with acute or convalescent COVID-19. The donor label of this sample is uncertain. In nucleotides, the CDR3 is TGCGCCAGCAGCTTCCTGGGGCCGACTCGGCGGCCCGGGGGTACGCAGTATTTT. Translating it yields CASSFLGPTRRPGGTQYF. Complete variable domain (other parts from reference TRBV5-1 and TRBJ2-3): KAGVTQTPRYLIKTRGQQVTLSCSPISGHRSVSWYQQTPGQGLQFLFEYFSETQRNKGNFPGRFSGRQFSNSRSEMNVSTLELGDSALYLCASSFLGPTRRPGGTQYFGPGTRLTVL.